This T cell receptor beta chain appears in the sequencing data of a study of blood T cell repertoires in COVID-19. Whole-study context: Donors in the United States, Italy and Spain gave samples during acute or convalescent COVID-19.

In the original analysis: From reference gene primer amplification, estimates of nucleated cell counts were derived. Repertoires were generated with immunoSEQ multiplex PCR, while TCRdb's copy carries only in-frame clones and drops some. V, J and clone size derive from that table, while D and trimming were established from the DNA sequence. Here the sample spans about 210,000 clones, around four fifths being singletons. Germline CDR1 reads GTSNPN; CDR2 reads SVGIG (reference sequence). The CDR3 spans 16 residues. Deletions cut 3 bases from V and 7 bases from J, with 19 bases between. Patients of the Seattle cohort, enrolled during active infection, were followed longitudinally.

The receptor comes from a woman over 75 with COVID-19, enrolled during active disease. Sequencing used peripheral blood. This chain links TRBV30 with TRBJ1-6; a weak D match, TRBD1 (5 bases). The CDR3 nucleotides are TGTGCCTGGAGATCCTCTGGAGGGGCCTCGAATTCACCCCTCCACTTT. This gives the protein CAWRSSGGASNSPLHF.